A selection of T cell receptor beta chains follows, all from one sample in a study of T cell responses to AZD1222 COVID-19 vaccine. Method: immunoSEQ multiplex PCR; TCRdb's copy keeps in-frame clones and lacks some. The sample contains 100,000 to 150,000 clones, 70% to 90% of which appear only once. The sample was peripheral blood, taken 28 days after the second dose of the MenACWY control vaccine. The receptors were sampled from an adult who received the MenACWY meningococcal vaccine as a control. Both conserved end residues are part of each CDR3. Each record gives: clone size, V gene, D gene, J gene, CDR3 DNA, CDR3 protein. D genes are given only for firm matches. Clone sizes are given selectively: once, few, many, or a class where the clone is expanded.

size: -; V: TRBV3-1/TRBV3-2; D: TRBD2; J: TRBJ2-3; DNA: TGTGCCAGCAGCCGCTCAGGCGGGGGGGGCACAGATACGCAGTATTTT; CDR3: CASSRSGGGGTDTQYF
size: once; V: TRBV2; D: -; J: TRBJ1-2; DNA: TGTGCCAGCACTCGGAACTATGGCTACACCTTC; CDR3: CASTRNYGYTF
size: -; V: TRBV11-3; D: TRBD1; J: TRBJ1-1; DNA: TGTGCCAGCAGCTATAGGACAGGGAGAGTCACTGAAGCTTTCTTT; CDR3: CASSYRTGRVTEAFF
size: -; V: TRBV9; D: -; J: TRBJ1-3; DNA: TGTGCCAGCAGCGTTAGCTCTGGAAACACCATATATTTT; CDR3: CASSVSSGNTIYF
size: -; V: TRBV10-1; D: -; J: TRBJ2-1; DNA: TGCGCCAGCAGTGAGAATGGTCACCGAGAGCAGTTCTTC; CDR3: CASSENGHREQFF
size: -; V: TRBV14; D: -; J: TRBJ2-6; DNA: TGTGCCAGCAGCCGGGAGTTATACTCTGGGGCCAACGTCCTGACTTTC; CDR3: CASSRELYSGANVLTF
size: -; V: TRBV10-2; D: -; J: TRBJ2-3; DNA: TGCGCCAGCAGTATGTGGGATACGCAGTATTTT; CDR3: CASSMWDTQYF
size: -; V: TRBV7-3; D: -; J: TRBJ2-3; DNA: TGTGCCAGCAGCCCGGCCGCAACAGATACGCAGTATTTT; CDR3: CASSPAATDTQYF
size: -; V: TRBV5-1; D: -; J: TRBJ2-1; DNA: TGCGCCAGCAGCCCTCCGACGTTGGGTAGCTCCTACAATGAGCAGTTCTTC; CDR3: CASSPPTLGSSYNEQFF
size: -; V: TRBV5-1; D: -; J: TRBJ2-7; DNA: TGCGCCAGCAGCGAAACAGGGTTCGACGAGCAGTACTTC; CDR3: CASSETGFDEQYF
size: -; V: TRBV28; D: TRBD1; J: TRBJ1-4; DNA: TGTGCCAGCAGCAAAAAGTACGGGACAGTCAATGAAAAACTGTTTTTT; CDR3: CASSKKYGTVNEKLFF
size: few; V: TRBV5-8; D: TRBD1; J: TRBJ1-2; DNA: TGTGCCAGCAGCTTGATCAAGATCCTGGATCGACAGGGGCTTAGAGGCTACACCTTC; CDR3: CASSLIKILDRQGLRGYTF
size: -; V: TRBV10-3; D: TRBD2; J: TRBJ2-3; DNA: TGTGCCATCAGGTTTGGGACTAGCGGCCCCACAGATACGCAGTATTTT; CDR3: CAIRFGTSGPTDTQYF
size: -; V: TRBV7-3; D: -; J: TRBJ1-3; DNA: TGTGCCAGCAGCTCGGGAAACACCATATATTTT; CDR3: CASSSGNTIYF
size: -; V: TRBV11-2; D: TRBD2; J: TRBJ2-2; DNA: TGTGCCAGCAGCTTATTATTGCCCTTTGCGGGAGGCACCGGGGAGCTGTTTTTT; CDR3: CASSLLLPFAGGTGELFF
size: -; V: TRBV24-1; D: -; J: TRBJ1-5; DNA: TGTGCCACCAGTGATCCGTGGGGACCCCAGCATTTT; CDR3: CATSDPWGPQHF
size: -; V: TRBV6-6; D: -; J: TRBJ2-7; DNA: TGTGCCAGCAGGGAGGGGGCGAGAGAGCAGTACTTC; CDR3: CASREGAREQYF
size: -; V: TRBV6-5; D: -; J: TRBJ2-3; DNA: TGTGCCAGCAGATCACAGTTATCTAGCACAGATACGCAGTATTTT; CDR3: CASRSQLSSTDTQYF
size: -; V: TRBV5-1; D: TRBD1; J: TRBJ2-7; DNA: TGCGCCAGCAGCAAAGGGACAGGGATAGGGTACGAGCAGTACTTC; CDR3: CASSKGTGIGYEQYF
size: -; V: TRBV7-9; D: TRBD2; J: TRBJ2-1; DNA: TGTGCCAGCAGCTTAGGAGATACTAGCGGGAGTGACTACAATGAGCAGTTCTTC; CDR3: CASSLGDTSGSDYNEQFF
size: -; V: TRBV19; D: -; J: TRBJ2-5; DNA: TGTGCCAGTAGTATAGGTGGTGGGCGGGGAAGGGAGACCCAGTACTTC; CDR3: CASSIGGGRGRETQYF
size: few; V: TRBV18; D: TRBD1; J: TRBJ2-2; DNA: TGTGCCAGCTCACCACCGTCCAGGGGGCGTATCACCGGGGAGCTGTTTTTT; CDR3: CASSPPSRGRITGELFF
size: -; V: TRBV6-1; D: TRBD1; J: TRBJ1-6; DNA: TGTGCCAGCAGTGAGCTTGGGACAGGGTGGTGGAATTCACCCCTCCACTTT; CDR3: CASSELGTGWWNSPLHF
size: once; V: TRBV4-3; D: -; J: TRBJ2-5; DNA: TGCGCCAGCAGCCAAGATTGGCTAGCAGAGACCCAGTACTTC; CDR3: CASSQDWLAETQYF
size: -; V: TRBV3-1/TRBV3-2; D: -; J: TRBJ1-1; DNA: TGTGCCAGCAGCCAGATGGCAAACACTGAAGCTTTCTTT; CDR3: CASSQMANTEAFF
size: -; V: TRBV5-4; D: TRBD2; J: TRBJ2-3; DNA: TGTGCCAGCAGCCCCGGGACTAGCGGAGGCACAGATACGCAGTATTTT; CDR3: CASSPGTSGGTDTQYF
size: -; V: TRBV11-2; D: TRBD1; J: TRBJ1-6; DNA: TGTGCCAGCAGCTTACTCCGGGACAGAAATTCACCCCTCCACTTT; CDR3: CASSLLRDRNSPLHF
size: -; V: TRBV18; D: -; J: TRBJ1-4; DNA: TGTGCCAGCTCACCAGGGTCCGGGACCTCGGGTGAAAAACTGTTTTTT; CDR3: CASSPGSGTSGEKLFF
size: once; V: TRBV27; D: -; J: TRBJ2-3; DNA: TGTGCCAGCAGAATCGCAGATACGCAGTATTTT; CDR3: CASRIADTQYF
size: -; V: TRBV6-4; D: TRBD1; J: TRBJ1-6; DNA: TGTGCCAGCAGTGAATTGGACAGGCCAAATTCACCCCTCCACTTT; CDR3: CASSELDRPNSPLHF
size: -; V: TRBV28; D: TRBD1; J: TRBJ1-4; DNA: TGTGCCAGTAACGATCAGGGGGCGTTACTGACTAATGAAAAACTGTTTTTT; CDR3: CASNDQGALLTNEKLFF
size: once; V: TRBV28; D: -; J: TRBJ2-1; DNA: TGTGCCAGCAGACCACAGGGGAGGTCCTACAATGAGCAGTTCTTC; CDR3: CASRPQGRSYNEQFF
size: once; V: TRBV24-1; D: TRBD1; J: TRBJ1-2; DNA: TGTGCCACCAGTGATGACAAAGGGGGCGCGAGAGGCTACACCTTC; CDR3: CATSDDKGGARGYTF
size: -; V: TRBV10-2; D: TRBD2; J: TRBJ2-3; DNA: TGCGCCAGCAGTCTAGCGGGGGGGCTCGGTGCAGATACGCAGTATTTT; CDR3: CASSLAGGLGADTQYF
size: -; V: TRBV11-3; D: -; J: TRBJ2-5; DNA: TGTGCCAGCAGCTTGCGCCATGGGCAAGAGACCCAGTACTTC; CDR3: CASSLRHGQETQYF
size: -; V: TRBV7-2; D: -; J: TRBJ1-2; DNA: TGTGCCAGCAGCCAGGACGGGACCTATGGCTACACCTTC; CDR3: CASSQDGTYGYTF
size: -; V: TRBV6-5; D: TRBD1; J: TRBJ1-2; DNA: TGTGCCAGCACCTTGGGGGACAGCCTAGATGGCTACACCTTC; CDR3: CASTLGDSLDGYTF
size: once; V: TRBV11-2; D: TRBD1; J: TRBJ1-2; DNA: TGTGCCAGCAGCCGGGACAGGGTCGATGGCTACACCTTC; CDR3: CASSRDRVDGYTF
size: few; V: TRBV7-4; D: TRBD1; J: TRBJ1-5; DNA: TGTGCCAGCAGCTTATTGGGACAGGGGGCCCCTTTCAGCAATCAGCCCCAGCATTTT; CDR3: CASSLLGQGAPFSNQPQHF
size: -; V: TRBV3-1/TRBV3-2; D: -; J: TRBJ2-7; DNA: TGTGCCAGCAGCCAAGCAGACACGATACAGTACTTC; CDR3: CASSQADTIQYF
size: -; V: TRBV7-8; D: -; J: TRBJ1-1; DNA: TGTGCCAGCAGGAGAGGGGGAAACACTGAAGCTTTCTTT; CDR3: CASRRGGNTEAFF
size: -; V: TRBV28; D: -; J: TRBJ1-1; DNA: TGTGCCAGCAGGGCCGCCTCACAGGGGAACACTGAAGCTTTCTTT; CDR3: CASRAASQGNTEAFF
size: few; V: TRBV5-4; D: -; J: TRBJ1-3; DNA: TGTGCCAGCAGCTTGGGGGGACCCTCTGGAAACACCATATATTTT; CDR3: CASSLGGPSGNTIYF
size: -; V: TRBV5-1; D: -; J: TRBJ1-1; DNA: TGCGCCAGCAGCTTCCAGGGGCGGGACACTGAAGCTTTCTTT; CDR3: CASSFQGRDTEAFF
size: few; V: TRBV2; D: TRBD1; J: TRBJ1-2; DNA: TGTGCCAGCAGTGGAGGGGGCGCGAACTATGGCTACACCTTC; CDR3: CASSGGGANYGYTF
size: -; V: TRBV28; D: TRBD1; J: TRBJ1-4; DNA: TGTGCCGTACCCGGGACAGGGGTAGACAAACTGTTTTTT; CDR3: CAVPGTGVDKLFF
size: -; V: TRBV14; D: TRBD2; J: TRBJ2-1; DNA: TGTGCCAGCAGCCAAGACGGACTAGCGTACAATGAGCAGTTCTTC; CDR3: CASSQDGLAYNEQFF
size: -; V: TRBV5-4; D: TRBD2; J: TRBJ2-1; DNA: TGTGCCAGCAGCTTAGGGACTAGCGGGAACAATGAGCAGTTCTTC; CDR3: CASSLGTSGNNEQFF
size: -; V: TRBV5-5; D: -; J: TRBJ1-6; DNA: TGTGCCAGCAGCTCCGAAATGGCCTATAATTCACCCCTCCACTTT; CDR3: CASSSEMAYNSPLHF
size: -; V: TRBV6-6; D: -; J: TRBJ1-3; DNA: TGTGCCAGCACCAATGGAAACACCATATATTTT; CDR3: CASTNGNTIYF
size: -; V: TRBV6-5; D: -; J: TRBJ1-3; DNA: TGTGCCAGCAGTTTCGGGACCAAGCTGGGAAACACCATATATTTT; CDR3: CASSFGTKLGNTIYF
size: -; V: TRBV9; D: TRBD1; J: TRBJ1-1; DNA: TGTGCCAGCAGCGTAGATGGACAGGACTTAATGAACACTGAAGCTTTCTTT; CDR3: CASSVDGQDLMNTEAFF
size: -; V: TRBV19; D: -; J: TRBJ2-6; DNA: TGTGCCAGTAGGACCAGCCACTCTGGGGCCAACGTCCTGACTTTC; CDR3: CASRTSHSGANVLTF
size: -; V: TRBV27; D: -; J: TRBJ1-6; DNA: TGTGCCAGCAGTTTAGGTGGGCTTATGTCCCTCCACTTT; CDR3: CASSLGGLMSLHF
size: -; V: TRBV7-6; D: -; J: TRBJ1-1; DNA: TGTGCCAGCAGCTCCCCGGGCGGGGGGACTGAAGCTTTCTTT; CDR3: CASSSPGGGTEAFF